What follows describes a single T cell receptor (beta chain). This clonotype turned up a few times. No antigen is known for it. No base quality values were provided; no much bigger clone lies one nucleotide off. This entry belongs to a study of response to subunit inactivated influenza vaccine (dated by TCRdb to 2016 to 2019). Background on the whole study: The study used deep quantitative T cell receptor repertoire profiling to track responses to a trivalent subunit inactivated influenza vaccine. Study-level results and caveats: It was suggested by the authors that each seasonal influenza vaccination may recruit only a limited number of new T cells.

The library was built by means of RT-PCR. Instrument used: Illumina HiSeq 2500. In TCRdb, the public reads were trimmed at Q25 with fastp and aligned with MiXCR, with productive beta chains retained. Rows with a matching CDR3 protein are joined into one entry that keeps the most common DNA and genes. The sample records approximately 500,000 distinct CDR3 sequences, 13% of which are singletons. The ten largest account for about 12% of the sample. V drops 4 bases and J drops 3 bases, leaving 16 bases in between. Inclusive of the bounding cysteine and phenylalanine, the CDR3 is 16 residues long. Of the read, only the CDR3 DNA is kept; its 48 bases are in frame from base 1. Reading the germline V gene (reference sequence) gives CDR1 LNHNV and CDR2 YYDKDF. The time point label for this specimen denotes: more than 40 days after influenza vaccine administration.

The receptor chain draws on TRBV15 and TRBJ2-1; the D region possibly corresponds to TRBD1 (5 bases align). The sequence was obtained from a man between 45 and 60 years old who received an inactivated influenza vaccine. Donor details come from another sample of the same person, matched by shared clones. Sequencing used PBMCs from blood, obtained about 40 days after vaccination. At the DNA level, the sequence is TGTGCCACCAGCAACGGTCGACAGAGAGACTACAATGAGCAGTTCTTC. It specifies CATSNGRQRDYNEQFF.